Sequencing of this T cell receptor beta chain was carried out in a study of Graves' ophthalmopathy and Graves' hyperthyroidism. This clonotype came up many times. Amplifying from RNA transcripts, the study obtained TCR beta CDR3 regions. First-round RT-PCR employed HTBI primers, with a second-round multiplex PCR after it. TCRdb re-derived calls from the multiplex PCR reads in MiXCR, one entry per CDR3 protein. Of 600,000 to 700,000 distinct CDR3 sequences listed, approximately 39% are singletons. Ophthalmopathy-affected donors exhibited moderate-to-severe activity, CAS ≥3, NOSPECS ≥4, and duration under 3 months. Diagnosis relied on clinical symptoms, serum thyroxine, TRAb, thyroid ultrasound and orbital computed tomography. The germline CDR1 and CDR2 sequences are LGHNA and YNFKEQ. This CDR3 has 14 amino acids. Trimming shortened V by 0 bases and J by 5 bases, and 10 bases separated the two germline ends.

The specimen was peripheral blood. The chain joins TRBV4-2 to TRBJ1-2; D perhaps matches TRBD1 (5 bases). This receptor was taken from an adult man with Graves' ophthalmopathy. The CDR3 DNA sequence: TGTGCCAGCAGCCAAGATAGGGACGTATATGGCTACACCTTC. This sequence encodes CASSQDRDVYGYTF.